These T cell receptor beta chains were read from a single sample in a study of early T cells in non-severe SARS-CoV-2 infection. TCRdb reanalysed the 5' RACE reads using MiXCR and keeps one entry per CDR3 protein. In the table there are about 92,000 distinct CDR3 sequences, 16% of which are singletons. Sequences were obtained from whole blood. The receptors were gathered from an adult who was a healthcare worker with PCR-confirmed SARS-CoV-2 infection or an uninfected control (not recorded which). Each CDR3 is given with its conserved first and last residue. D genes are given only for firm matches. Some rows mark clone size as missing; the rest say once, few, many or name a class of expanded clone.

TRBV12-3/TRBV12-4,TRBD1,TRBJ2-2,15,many,CASTPTGGGTGELFF,TGTGCCAGCACCCCGACAGGGGGCGGCACCGGGGAGCTGTTTTTT
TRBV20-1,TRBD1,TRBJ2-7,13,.,CSGEDRGSYEQYF,TGCAGTGGGGAGGACAGGGGATCGTACGAGCAGTACTTC
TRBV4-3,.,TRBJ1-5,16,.,CASSQAHIYSNQPQHF,TGCGCCAGCAGCCAAGCCCACATATATAGCAATCAGCCCCAGCATTTT
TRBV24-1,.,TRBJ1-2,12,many,CATSDFAGGYTF,TGTGCCACCAGTGATTTTGCAGGGGGCTACACCTTC
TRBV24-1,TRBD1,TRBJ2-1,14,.,CATSASWTGNEQFF,TGTGCCACCAGTGCTTCGTGGACAGGAAATGAGCAGTTCTTC
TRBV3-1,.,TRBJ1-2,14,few,CASSQDQVDYGYTF,TGTGCCAGCAGCCAAGATCAGGTGGACTATGGCTACACCTTC
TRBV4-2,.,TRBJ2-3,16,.,CASSPGGARETDTQYF,TGTGCCAGCAGCCCGGGTGGTGCGAGGGAAACAGATACGCAGTATTTT
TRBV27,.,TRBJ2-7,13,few,CASSLSLAYEQYF,TGTGCCAGCAGTTTATCCCTAGCCTACGAGCAGTACTTC
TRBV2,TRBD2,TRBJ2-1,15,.,CASSDTREAYNEQFF,TGTGCCAGCAGTGACACCCGGGAGGCATACAATGAGCAGTTCTTC
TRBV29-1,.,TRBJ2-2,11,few,CSVQRDGELFF,TGCAGCGTCCAGAGGGACGGGGAGCTGTTTTTT
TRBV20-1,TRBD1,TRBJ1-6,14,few,CSAPTGTGVSPLHF,TGCAGTGCTCCCACCGGGACAGGGGTTTCACCCCTCCACTTT
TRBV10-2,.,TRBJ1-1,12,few,CASKTGNTEAFF,TGCGCCAGCAAGACAGGGAACACTGAAGCTTTCTTT
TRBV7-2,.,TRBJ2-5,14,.,CASTEGTVRETQYF,TGTGCCAGCACCGAGGGGACCGTTCGAGAGACCCAGTACTTC
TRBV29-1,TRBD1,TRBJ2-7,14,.,CSIIGTGSSYEQYF,TGCAGCATCATAGGGACAGGGTCATCGTACGAGCAGTACTTC
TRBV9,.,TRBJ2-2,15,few,CASSAPGQQTGELFF,TGTGCCAGCAGCGCCCCGGGACAACAAACCGGGGAGCTGTTTTTT
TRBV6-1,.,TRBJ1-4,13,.,CASSYSQNEKLFF,TGTGCCAGCAGTTACAGCCAAAATGAAAAACTGTTTTTT
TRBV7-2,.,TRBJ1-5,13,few,CASSLQGNQPQHF,TGTGCCAGCAGCTTACAGGGCAATCAGCCCCAGCATTTT
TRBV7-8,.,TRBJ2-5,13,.,CASSPKPKETQYF,TGTGCCAGCAGCCCCAAGCCAAAAGAGACCCAGTACTTC
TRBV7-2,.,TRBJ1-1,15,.,CASSMDYAMNTEAFF,TGTGCCAGCAGCATGGACTACGCCATGAACACTGAAGCTTTCTTT
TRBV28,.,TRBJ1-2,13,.,CASSPGGRYGYTF,TGTGCCAGCAGTCCTGGGGGGCGGTATGGCTACACCTTC
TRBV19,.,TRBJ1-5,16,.,CASSPSQGFSNQPQHF,TGTGCCAGTAGCCCAAGTCAAGGGTTTAGCAATCAGCCCCAGCATTTT
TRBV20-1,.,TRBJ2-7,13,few,CSARRQPNYEQYF,TGCAGTGCTAGGAGGCAGCCAAACTACGAGCAGTACTTC
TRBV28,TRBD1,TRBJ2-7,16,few,CASSSISGGALYEQYF,TGTGCCAGCAGTTCAATCTCAGGGGGCGCGTTATACGAGCAGTACTTC
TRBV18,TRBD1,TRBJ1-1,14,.,CATEPDRANTEAFF,TGTGCCACCGAACCGGACAGGGCCAACACTGAAGCTTTCTTT
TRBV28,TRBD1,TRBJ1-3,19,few,CASSFSGTGAHLSGNTIYF,TGTGCCAGCAGTTTCTCCGGGACAGGGGCTCACCTCTCTGGAAACACCATATATTTT
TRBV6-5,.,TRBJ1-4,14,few,CASSSSHLDEKLFF,TGTGCCAGCAGTTCATCCCATCTTGATGAAAAACTGTTTTTT
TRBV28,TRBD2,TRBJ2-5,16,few,CASSLSSSGGQETQYF,TGTGCCAGCAGTTTATCATCCAGCGGGGGGCAAGAGACCCAGTACTTC
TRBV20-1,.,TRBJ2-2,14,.,CSARAPGYTGELFF,TGCAGTGCTAGAGCCCCCGGGTACACCGGGGAGCTGTTTTTT
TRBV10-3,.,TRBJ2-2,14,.,CAISGTPSNGELFF,TGTGCCATCTCCGGGACTCCGAGTAACGGGGAGCTGTTTTTT
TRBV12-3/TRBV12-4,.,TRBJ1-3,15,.,CASSLAAPIVDTIYF,TGTGCCAGCAGTTTGGCAGCCCCCATAGTCGACACCATATATTTT
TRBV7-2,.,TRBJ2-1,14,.,CASSLELESNEQFF,TGTGCCAGCAGCTTAGAACTAGAATCGAATGAGCAGTTCTTC
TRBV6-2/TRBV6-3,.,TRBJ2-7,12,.,CASSFGPYEQYF,TGTGCCAGCAGTTTCGGCCCCTACGAGCAGTACTTC
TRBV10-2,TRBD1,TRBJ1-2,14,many,CASSEGGQVYGYTF,TGCGCCAGCAGTGAAGGCGGACAGGTCTATGGCTACACCTTC
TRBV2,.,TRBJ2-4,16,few,CASSDQGAGAKNIQYF,TGTGCCAGCAGTGACCAAGGGGCCGGGGCCAAAAACATTCAGTACTTC
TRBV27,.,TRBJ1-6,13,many,CACIRDDNSPLHF,TGTGCCTGTATCCGGGACGATAATTCACCCCTCCACTTT
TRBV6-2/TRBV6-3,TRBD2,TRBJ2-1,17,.,CASKPMLGTSGVTEQFF,TGTGCCAGCAAACCGATGCTGGGGACTAGCGGTGTTACTGAGCAGTTCTTC
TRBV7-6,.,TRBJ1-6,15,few,CASSLVNGRGSPLHF,TGTGCCAGCAGCTTAGTGAACGGTCGGGGTTCACCCCTCCACTTT
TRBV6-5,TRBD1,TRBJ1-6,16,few,CASTPRPPGGNSPLHF,TGTGCCAGCACCCCGAGGCCCCCAGGGGGTAATTCACCCCTCCACTTT
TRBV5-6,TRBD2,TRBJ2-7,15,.,CASSERAGYFNEQYF,TGTGCCAGCAGCGAAAGAGCGGGATATTTCAACGAGCAGTACTTC
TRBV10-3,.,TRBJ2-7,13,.,CAISGGALREQYF,TGTGCCATCAGTGGTGGGGCGCTGCGGGAGCAGTACTTC
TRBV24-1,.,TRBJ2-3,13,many,CATSDWGTDTQYF,TGTGCCACCAGTGATTGGGGCACAGATACGCAGTATTTT
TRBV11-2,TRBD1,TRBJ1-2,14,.,CASSVDRGNYGYTF,TGTGCCAGCAGCGTAGACAGGGGGAACTATGGCTACACCTTC
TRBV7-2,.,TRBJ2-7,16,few,CASSRGGQGSSYEQYF,TGTGCCAGCAGCCGGGGGGGACAGGGCTCATCCTACGAGCAGTACTTC
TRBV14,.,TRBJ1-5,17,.,CASSQDYGTQRREPQHF,TGTGCCAGCAGCCAAGATTATGGGACACAAAGGAGGGAGCCCCAGCATTTT
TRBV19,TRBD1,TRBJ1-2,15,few,CASTPGPSGTVGYTF,TGTGCCAGCACCCCTGGTCCTTCCGGGACAGTAGGCTACACCTTC
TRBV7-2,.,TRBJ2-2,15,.,CASRTGWSRPGELFF,TGTGCCAGCAGAACGGGATGGAGCCGACCCGGGGAGCTGTTTTTT
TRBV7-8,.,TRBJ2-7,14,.,CASKVQGGEKKQYF,TGTGCCAGCAAGGTGCAGGGGGGCGAAAAGAAGCAGTACTTC
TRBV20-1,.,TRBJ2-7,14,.,CSAQRGGPSGEQYF,TGCAGTGCGCAGAGAGGAGGCCCTTCCGGTGAGCAGTACTTC
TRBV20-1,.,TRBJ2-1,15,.,CSASGARSSYNEQFF,TGCAGTGCTAGCGGGGCGAGGAGCTCCTACAATGAGCAGTTCTTC
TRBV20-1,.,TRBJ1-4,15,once,CSARDPGQPNEKLFF,TGCAGTGCTAGAGATCCCGGACAGCCGAATGAAAAACTGTTTTTT
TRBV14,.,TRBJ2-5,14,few,CASSQVYGSETQYF,TGTGCCAGCAGCCAAGTCTATGGTTCAGAGACCCAGTACTTC
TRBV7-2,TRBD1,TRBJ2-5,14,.,CASSYGTGSETQYF,TGTGCCAGCAGCTATGGGACAGGGTCAGAGACCCAGTACTTC
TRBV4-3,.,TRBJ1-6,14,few,CASSQDGPNRPLHF,TGCGCCAGCAGCCAAGATGGGCCCAACAGGCCCCTCCACTTT